This TCR beta chain was identified during a study of blood T cell repertoires in COVID-19. Germline V gene sequence: CDR1 LGHDT, CDR2 YNNKEL (reference sequence). The CDR3 covers 13 residues. Trimming cost V 0 bases and J 8 bases, with 8 bases left between them. Under the authors' procedure: Estimates of nucleated cell counts were drawn from the amplification of reference gene primers. The assay was immunoSEQ multiplex PCR, and TCRdb's table has in-frame clones only and misses some. The DNA gave D and trimming, while V, J and clone size come from that table. Of about 96,000 clones listed, 85% to 90% were seen once; the top ten hold roughly 4.2%.

The sample comprised peripheral blood. The V and J genes are TRBV3-1 (or the pseudogene TRBV3-2) and TRBJ2-1, with D hard to call. This sequence originates from a human donor with COVID-19, enrolled during active disease. The donor label of this sample is uncertain. The CDR3 DNA is TGTGCCAGCAGCCAAGATATTGGCCATGAGCAGTTCTTC. This codes for CASSQDIGHEQFF.